This T cell receptor (beta chain) was profiled in a study of blood T cell repertoires in COVID-19. Turning to the study itself: Sites in the United States, Italy and Spain provided acute and convalescent COVID-19 samples. In each case, the material was cDNA or gDNA derived from T cells, B-cell-depleted T cells, or PBMCs.

The V gene's germline CDR1 is SGHRS and CDR2 YFSETQ. This CDR3 is 15 amino acids long. Trimming took 0 bases from V and 0 from J, leaving 7 bases between them. Original data processing: Amplifying reference gene primers gave estimates of nucleated cell counts. The method was immunoSEQ multiplex PCR; TCRdb's version includes in-frame clones alone and lacks a portion of them. V, J and clone size are taken as reported in that table, and D and trimming were inferred from the DNA itself. The data contain 250,000 to 350,000 clones, around 87% of them singletons. This sequence joins TRBV5-1 and TRBJ1-3, with D unresolved. The TCR comes from a woman aged 45-59 years who had recovered from COVID-19. The sample consisted of peripheral blood. The CDR3 DNA sequence: TGCGCCAGCAGCTTGGCCAGGAACTCTGGAAACACCATATATTTT. It translates to CASSLARNSGNTIYF.